This T cell receptor (beta chain) was retrieved from a study of Graves' ophthalmopathy and Graves' hyperthyroidism. As the template, RNA transcripts were used to amplify TCR beta CDR3 regions. Second-round multiplex PCR came after first-round RT-PCR with HTBI primers. TCRdb reprocessed the multiplex PCR reads via MiXCR and lists one record per CDR3 protein. The repertoire holds under 350,000 distinct CDR3 sequences, with about a sixth as singletons. CAS ≥3, NOSPECS ≥4, moderate-to-severe activity and duration under 3 months marked donors with ophthalmopathy. In germline, CDR1 is SGHTA, CDR2 FQGNSA. This CDR3 is built from 14 residues. V lost 2 bases to trimming and J lost 2 bases, with 10 bases between them.

The sequence derives from an adult man with Graves' ophthalmopathy. V gene TRBV7-2 combines with J gene TRBJ2-7, with D maybe TRBD1 (5 bases). Sample: peripheral blood. The CDR3 sequence: CASSLSGSAYEQYF. As DNA, the CDR3 is TGTGCCAGCAGCTTATCAGGGTCAGCCTACGAGCAGTACTTC.